The clone carrying this T cell receptor (beta chain) was found a few times. The antigen is unknown. This sample was taken from a study of OX40 agonist ivuxolimab in advanced cancers. The wider study: Prior therapy, whether anti-PD-1, anti-PD-L1 or anti-CTLA-4, was allowed, and approximately 37% had some. Three patients responded partially, comprising one with hepatocellular carcinoma and two with cutaneous melanoma. Study-wide points: The study observed clonal expansion of CD4+ and CD8+ blood T cells by week 6 at 0.1 to 3.0 mg/kg.

Only in-frame clones appear in the TCRdb table, and some are missing; sequencing was by immunoSEQ multiplex PCR. The sample shows roughly 69,000 clones, approximately 90% of them seen only once. This clonotype was sampled from an adult with an advanced solid tumor such as melanoma, head and neck, liver or kidney cancer. The input for sequencing was CD4+ or CD8+ T cells sorted from blood, taken in a trial of the OX40 agonist ivuxolimab.

The CDR3 coding sequence is TGTGCCAGTCAGGGACTAGCGGGATGGTACGAGCAGTACTTC. Translated: CASQGLAGWYEQYF. This rearrangement joins TRBV21-1 to TRBJ2-7; the listed D gene, TRBD2, was not tested against the DNA. TRBV21-1 has pseudogene status. The CDR3 is made up of 14 amino acids.